One T cell receptor (beta chain) is described in this entry. These data originate in a study of blood T cell repertoires in COVID-19. Study-wide background: Some COVID-19 samples were acute and others convalescent; all came from the United States, Italy and Spain. Nucleic acid was either cDNA or gDNA, and it came from T cells, B-cell-depleted T cells, or PBMCs.

Per the germline V gene, CDR1 is SNHLY and CDR2 is FYNNEI. The CDR3 covers 14 residues. V was clipped by 2 bases and J by 3 bases, with 10 bases between them. In the original processing: Estimation of nucleated cell counts was performed using reference gene primer amplification. Only in-frame clones appear in the TCRdb table, and some are missing; sequencing was by immunoSEQ multiplex PCR. V and J calls plus clone size are reproduced from that table; the DNA served to infer D and trimming. The table includes about 250,000 clones, just under 85% detected once. This TCR derives from an elderly man with acute or convalescent COVID-19. The chain employs TRBV2 and TRBJ1-2, with D unclear. The sequenced sample consisted of peripheral blood. The CDR3 nucleotides read TGTGCCAGCAGTGAATCAGGTTTATACTATGGCTACACCTTC. Translated: CASSESGLYYGYTF. The complete variable domain, with remaining parts taken from reference TRBV2 and TRBJ1-2, reads EPEVTQTPSHQVTQMGQEVILRCVPISNHLYFYWYRQILGQKVEFLVSFYNNEISEKSEIFDDQFSVERPDGSNFTLKIRSTKLEDSAMYFCASSESGLYYGYTFGSGTRLTVV.